The rows below give T cell receptor beta chains drawn from one sample of a study of OX40 agonist ivuxolimab in advanced cancers. TCRdb keeps only in-frame clones here, not all; method: immunoSEQ multiplex PCR. The sample has 100,000 to 150,000 clones, approximately 90% seen once. The source was CD4+ or CD8+ T cells sorted from blood, collected in a trial of the OX40 agonist ivuxolimab. Source of these receptors: an adult with an advanced solid tumor such as melanoma, head and neck, liver or kidney cancer. Each CDR3 is given with its conserved first and last residue. A D gene is named only where the DNA matches it firmly. Some rows mark clone size as missing; the rest say once, few, many or name a class of expanded clone.

J | size | D | V | CDR3 | DNA
TRBJ2-1 | - | TRBD1 | TRBV29-1 | CSVEEDRANEQFF | TGCAGCGTTGAAGAGGACAGGGCCAATGAGCAGTTCTTC
TRBJ2-4 | - | - | TRBV5-4 | CASSYTQGSSIQYF | TGTGCCAGCAGTTATACACAGGGATCTAGCATTCAGTACTTC
TRBJ2-1 | - | TRBD1 | TRBV6-1 | CASTLGGSAREQFF | TGTGCCAGCACCCTAGGGGGCTCAGCGAGGGAGCAGTTCTTC
TRBJ2-2 | - | TRBD1 | TRBV27 | CASSYLQGLVLGELFF | TGTGCCAGCAGTTATTTACAGGGGTTAGTCTTGGGGGAGCTGTTTTTT
TRBJ1-5 | - | - | TRBV18 | CASSSLQGSNQPQHF | TGTGCCAGCTCATCACTTCAGGGGAGCAATCAGCCCCAGCATTTT
TRBJ2-7 | - | TRBD1 | TRBV28 | CASSLWGQGNYEQYF | TGTGCCAGCAGTTTATGGGGACAGGGGAACTACGAGCAGTACTTC
TRBJ2-7 | - | TRBD2 | TRBV18 | CASSPGLADYEQYF | TGTGCCAGCTCACCAGGGCTAGCGGACTACGAGCAGTACTTC
TRBJ2-1 | - | - | TRBV9 | CASSVEDSYNEQFF | TGTGCCAGCAGCGTAGAGGACTCCTACAATGAGCAGTTCTTC
TRBJ1-1 | - | - | TRBV7-9 | CASSSPFEAFF | TGTGCCAGCAGCTCACCTTTTGAAGCTTTCTTT
TRBJ2-1 | few | TRBD1 | TRBV14 | CASSQDYRGLGQFF | TGTGCCAGCAGCCAAGATTACAGGGGGCTCGGGCAGTTCTTC
TRBJ2-7 | - | TRBD2 | TRBV14 | CASSQGTSGSYEQYF | TGTGCCAGCAGCCAAGGGACTAGCGGTTCCTACGAGCAGTACTTC
TRBJ1-1 | - | - | TRBV7-8 | CASSRGQTEAFF | TGTGCCAGCAGCCGCGGACAGACTGAAGCTTTCTTT
TRBJ2-3 | - | TRBD2 | TRBV4-3 | CASSQQWLAGGDTQYF | TGCGCCAGCAGCCAACAATGGCTAGCGGGAGGCGATACGCAGTATTTT
TRBJ2-7 | - | - | TRBV5-1 | CASSFLEKGSAYEQYF | TGCGCCAGCAGCTTTTTAGAGAAAGGGTCCGCCTACGAGCAGTACTTC
TRBJ1-1 | once | - | TRBV11-2 | CASSWTQTPEAFF | TGTGCCAGCAGCTGGACCCAGACCCCTGAAGCTTTCTTT
TRBJ1-5 | - | - | TRBV7-2 | CASSPRGQPQHF | TGTGCCAGCAGCCCGAGGGGACAGCCCCAGCATTTT
TRBJ2-7 | - | TRBD2 | TRBV23-1 | CASSQIREALSYEQHF | TGCGCCAGCAGTCAAATTCGGGAGGCCCTCTCCTACGAGCAGCACTTC
TRBJ1-4 | - | - | TRBV5-1 | CASSSGGSWTNEKLFF | TGCGCCAGCAGCAGCGGGGGATCATGGACTAATGAAAAACTGTTTTTT
TRBJ1-6 | - | - | TRBV6-5 | CASRQGANSPLHF | TGTGCCAGCAGGCAGGGAGCTAATTCACCCCTCCACTTT
TRBJ1-1 | once | TRBD1 | TRBV10-2 | CASSPMTGFAEAFF | TGCGCCAGCAGTCCTATGACAGGGTTTGCTGAAGCTTTCTTT
TRBJ1-2 | once | TRBD1 | TRBV7-2 | CASSARQGNYGYTF | TGTGCCAGCAGCGCGAGACAGGGAAACTATGGCTACACCTTC
TRBJ1-4 | - | - | TRBV6-1 | CASSETEKLFF | TGTGCCAGCAGTGAAACAGAAAAACTGTTTTTT
TRBJ1-6 | - | - | TRBV7-9 | CASSAESPLHF | TGTGCCAGTTCGGCTGAATCACCCCTCCACTTT
TRBJ1-1 | few | - | TRBV19 | CASSTRTNTEAFF | TGTGCCAGTAGTACGAGGACGAACACTGAAGCTTTCTTT
TRBJ2-1 | - | - | TRBV18 | CASSPPQGRITNEQFF | TGTGCCAGCTCCCCTCCCCAGGGGCGGATTACCAATGAGCAGTTCTTC
TRBJ2-1 | few | - | TRBV5-1 | CASSFVTASSYNEQFF | TGCGCCAGCAGCTTCGTCACGGCCAGCTCCTACAATGAGCAGTTCTTC
TRBJ2-3 | once | TRBD2 | TRBV11-2 | CASSLRAGGSGTQYF | TGTGCCAGCAGCTTGCGGGCGGGGGGTTCAGGTACGCAGTATTTT
TRBJ2-1 | - | TRBD2 | TRBV9 | CASSPRLALDNEQFF | TGTGCCAGCAGCCCCCGACTAGCGTTAGACAATGAGCAGTTCTTC
TRBJ1-4 | - | - | TRBV7-3 | CASSLMGGRGEKLFF | TGTGCCAGCAGCTTAATGGGAGGCCGGGGTGAAAAACTGTTTTTT
TRBJ1-1 | - | - | TRBV10-3 | CAIMDRQNTEAFF | TGTGCCATCATGGACAGACAGAACACTGAAGCTTTCTTT
TRBJ2-1 | - | - | TRBV28 | CASGGAGVYNEQFF | TGTGCCAGCGGGGGGGCAGGGGTTTACAATGAGCAGTTCTTC
TRBJ2-7 | - | TRBD2 | TRBV15 | CATSRVPSREGGYEQYF | TGTGCCACCAGCAGAGTGCCCTCTCGGGAGGGCGGCTACGAGCAGTACTTC
TRBJ1-2 | once | - | TRBV7-2 | CASSLGGVGENNYGYTF | TGTGCCAGCAGCTTAGGAGGGGTGGGGGAGAATAACTATGGCTACACCTTC
TRBJ2-2 | - | - | TRBV12-5 | CASGLFPAGNTGELFF | TGTGCTAGTGGTTTATTTCCGGCAGGGAACACCGGGGAGCTGTTTTTT